The source of this T cell receptor beta chain is a study of metastatic and nonmetastatic thyroid tumors. All patients were untreated before thyroid surgery. There are a few counts of this clone. TCRdb redid the clone calls on the PCR reads using MiXCR. The sample lists 35,000 to 50,000 clones, roughly 3.9% occurring once. V lost 4 bases and J lost 5, with 14 bases in between. The CDR3 consists of 14 residues. CDR1 is MNHNS and CDR2 is SASEGT in the germline V gene. The chain carries TRBV6-1 and TRBJ1-1; D might be TRBD1 (5 bases). Sequencing was done on a sample of blood. This receptor was obtained from a female donor with papillary thyroid cancer or a benign thyroid nodule (not recorded which). Some clones in this sample may be carry-over from other donors' samples. The CDR3 here is CASSGGRVGTEAFF. For the CDR3, the DNA is TGTGCCAGCAGTGGGGGCAGGGTAGGGACTGAAGCTTTCTTT.